This TCR beta chain was documented in a study of glioma-infiltrating T cells. J was trimmed by 4 bases and V by 0 bases; bases with no gene match: 10. Germline CDR1 is DFQATT and CDR2 is SNEGSKA (reference sequence). CDR3 length equals 17 residues. TCR alpha and beta CDR3 regions were amplified from RNA using iRepertoire nested multiplex PCR. MiXCR, run by TCRdb on the multiplex PCR reads, gives a single entry per CDR3 protein. The sample holds about 190,000 distinct CDR3 sequences, approximately 30% seen once. This clonotype was counted many times. The chain carries TRBV20-1 and TRBJ2-2; 8 nucleotides agree with TRBD1. The receptor comes from a human donor with low-grade glioma or glioblastoma, undergoing nonglioma brain surgery, or in good health (not recorded which). Source material: glioma tissue, nonneoplastic brain tissue, or PBMCs (not recorded which). The CDR3 DNA sequence: TGCAGTGCTAGAGATTTGATAGGACAGGGCCTCACCGGGGAGCTGTTTTTT. Its protein product is CSARDLIGQGLTGELFF.